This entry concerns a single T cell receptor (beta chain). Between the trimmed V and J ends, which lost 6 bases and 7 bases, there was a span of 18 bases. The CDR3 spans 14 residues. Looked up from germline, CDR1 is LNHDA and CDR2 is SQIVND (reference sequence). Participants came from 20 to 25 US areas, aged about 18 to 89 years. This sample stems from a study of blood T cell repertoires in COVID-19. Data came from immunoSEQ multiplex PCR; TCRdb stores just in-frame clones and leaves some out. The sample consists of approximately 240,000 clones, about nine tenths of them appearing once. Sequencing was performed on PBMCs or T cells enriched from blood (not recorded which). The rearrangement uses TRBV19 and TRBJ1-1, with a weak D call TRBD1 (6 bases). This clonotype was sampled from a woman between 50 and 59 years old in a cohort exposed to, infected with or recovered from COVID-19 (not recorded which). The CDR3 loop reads CASSREQGWSEAFF. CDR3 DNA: TGTGCCAGTAGCCGGGAACAGGGATGGAGTGAAGCTTTCTTT.